These T cell receptor beta chains were read from a single sample in a study of cytomegalovirus exposure and HLA in healthy donors. Produced via immunoSEQ multiplex PCR; TCRdb's table is partial and in-frame only. The table records under 110,000 clones, around 75% of them present only once. Sequenced material: PBMCs. Every receptor here comes from a male donor in good health and CMV-seropositive. Both conserved end residues are part of each CDR3. Each record gives: CDR3 length, V gene, J gene, CDR3 protein.

14	TRBV7-9	TRBJ1-1	CASSLVGELPEAFF
17	TRBV4-3	TRBJ2-2	CASSQYPGTGSAGELFF
16	TRBV27	TRBJ2-7	CASSPTGTSGSYEQYF
14	TRBV14	TRBJ1-1	CASSQGRGRGEAFF
14	TRBV7-2	TRBJ1-2	CASSSRDSNYGYTF
15	TRBV30	TRBJ1-2	CAWSKPGQLVIGYTF
17	TRBV5-1	TRBJ2-3	CASSLQLAGGSTDTQYF
15	TRBV7-3	TRBJ2-2	CASSLSSGVAGELFF
14	TRBV6-5	TRBJ2-2	CASKGQGNPGELFF
14	TRBV7-9	TRBJ2-2	CASSPRQGNGELFF
15	TRBV7-9	TRBJ2-1	CASSLVAGGVNEQFF
13	TRBV25-1	TRBJ1-4	CASSDGAVEKLFF
20	TRBV19	TRBJ2-2	CASELTFERKGQENTGELFF
15	TRBV27	TRBJ2-7	CASSLVGTGSYEQYF
11	TRBV7-9	TRBJ2-7	CASSSTYEQYF
12	TRBV7-2	TRBJ2-1	CASSPEGDEQFF
16	TRBV29-1	TRBJ2-3	CSVVLAGQGNLDTQYF
13	TRBV2	TRBJ2-2	CASSEGQTGELFF
16	TRBV28	TRBJ1-5	CASSSGGVPGNQPQHF
14	TRBV4-2	TRBJ2-2	CASSQGVRDRVLFF
14	TRBV6-5	TRBJ2-5	CASSTNRGRETQYF
16	TRBV11-1	TRBJ1-1	CASSTERGTVNTEAFF
13	TRBV19	TRBJ1-2	CASSINWNYGYTF
15	TRBV7-2	TRBJ2-3	CASSPTGLATDTQYF
16	TRBV6-5	TRBJ2-7	CASSYSSGSGEYEQSF
15	TRBV4-3	TRBJ2-1	CASSPPGLAGSEQLF
16	TRBV15	TRBJ2-7	CATSREGDRGWDEQYF
14	TRBV4-2	TRBJ1-1	CASSQAAESAEAFF
16	TRBV9	TRBJ2-2	CASSSGSGRNTGELFF
15	TRBV6-6	TRBJ2-1	CASTPVDGSYNEQFF
16	TRBV7-2	TRBJ2-7	CASSWVGGGQGHEQYF
15	TRBV5-1	TRBJ2-7	CASSLAFQGGREQYF
13	TRBV7-2	TRBJ2-7	CASSFLAGDEQYF
14	TRBV28	TRBJ2-3	CASTRGPSTDTQYF
17	TRBV5-4	TRBJ1-4	CASSLEGRRPTNEKLFF
16	TRBV18	TRBJ2-5	CASSPLVDLAGETQYF
18	TRBV21-1	TRBJ2-2	CASSTGTSGRKDTGELFF
15	TRBV6-5	TRBJ1-5	CASSVGQGLNQPQHF
15	TRBV4-2	TRBJ2-7	CASSQDGGKSYEQYF
15	TRBV27	TRBJ2-3	CASTPFGGSTDTQYF
15	TRBV29-1	TRBJ1-2	CSVEDRSLRGYGYPF
14	TRBV7-2	TRBJ2-3	CASSLTRDTDTQYF
14	TRBV30	TRBJ2-1	CAWSVSGSYNEQFF
14	TRBV19	TRBJ1-1	CASTRLGQYTEAFF
15	TRBV5-1	TRBJ2-5	CASSRGSGIGETQYF
14	TRBV5-6	TRBJ2-3	CASSLSSGTDTQYF
15	TRBV4-3	TRBJ1-2	CASSQARAAYYGYTF
13	TRBV5-1	TRBJ2-5	CASSPGLQETQYF
13	TRBV5-8	TRBJ1-1	CASSQDRGTEAFF
11	TRBV28	TRBJ2-3	CALGLDHTQYF
14	TRBV7-6	TRBJ1-2	CASSLGQGALGYTF
14	TRBV4-1	TRBJ1-1	CASSRAARDTEAFF
15	TRBV19	TRBJ1-6	CASSRGQVYNSPLHF